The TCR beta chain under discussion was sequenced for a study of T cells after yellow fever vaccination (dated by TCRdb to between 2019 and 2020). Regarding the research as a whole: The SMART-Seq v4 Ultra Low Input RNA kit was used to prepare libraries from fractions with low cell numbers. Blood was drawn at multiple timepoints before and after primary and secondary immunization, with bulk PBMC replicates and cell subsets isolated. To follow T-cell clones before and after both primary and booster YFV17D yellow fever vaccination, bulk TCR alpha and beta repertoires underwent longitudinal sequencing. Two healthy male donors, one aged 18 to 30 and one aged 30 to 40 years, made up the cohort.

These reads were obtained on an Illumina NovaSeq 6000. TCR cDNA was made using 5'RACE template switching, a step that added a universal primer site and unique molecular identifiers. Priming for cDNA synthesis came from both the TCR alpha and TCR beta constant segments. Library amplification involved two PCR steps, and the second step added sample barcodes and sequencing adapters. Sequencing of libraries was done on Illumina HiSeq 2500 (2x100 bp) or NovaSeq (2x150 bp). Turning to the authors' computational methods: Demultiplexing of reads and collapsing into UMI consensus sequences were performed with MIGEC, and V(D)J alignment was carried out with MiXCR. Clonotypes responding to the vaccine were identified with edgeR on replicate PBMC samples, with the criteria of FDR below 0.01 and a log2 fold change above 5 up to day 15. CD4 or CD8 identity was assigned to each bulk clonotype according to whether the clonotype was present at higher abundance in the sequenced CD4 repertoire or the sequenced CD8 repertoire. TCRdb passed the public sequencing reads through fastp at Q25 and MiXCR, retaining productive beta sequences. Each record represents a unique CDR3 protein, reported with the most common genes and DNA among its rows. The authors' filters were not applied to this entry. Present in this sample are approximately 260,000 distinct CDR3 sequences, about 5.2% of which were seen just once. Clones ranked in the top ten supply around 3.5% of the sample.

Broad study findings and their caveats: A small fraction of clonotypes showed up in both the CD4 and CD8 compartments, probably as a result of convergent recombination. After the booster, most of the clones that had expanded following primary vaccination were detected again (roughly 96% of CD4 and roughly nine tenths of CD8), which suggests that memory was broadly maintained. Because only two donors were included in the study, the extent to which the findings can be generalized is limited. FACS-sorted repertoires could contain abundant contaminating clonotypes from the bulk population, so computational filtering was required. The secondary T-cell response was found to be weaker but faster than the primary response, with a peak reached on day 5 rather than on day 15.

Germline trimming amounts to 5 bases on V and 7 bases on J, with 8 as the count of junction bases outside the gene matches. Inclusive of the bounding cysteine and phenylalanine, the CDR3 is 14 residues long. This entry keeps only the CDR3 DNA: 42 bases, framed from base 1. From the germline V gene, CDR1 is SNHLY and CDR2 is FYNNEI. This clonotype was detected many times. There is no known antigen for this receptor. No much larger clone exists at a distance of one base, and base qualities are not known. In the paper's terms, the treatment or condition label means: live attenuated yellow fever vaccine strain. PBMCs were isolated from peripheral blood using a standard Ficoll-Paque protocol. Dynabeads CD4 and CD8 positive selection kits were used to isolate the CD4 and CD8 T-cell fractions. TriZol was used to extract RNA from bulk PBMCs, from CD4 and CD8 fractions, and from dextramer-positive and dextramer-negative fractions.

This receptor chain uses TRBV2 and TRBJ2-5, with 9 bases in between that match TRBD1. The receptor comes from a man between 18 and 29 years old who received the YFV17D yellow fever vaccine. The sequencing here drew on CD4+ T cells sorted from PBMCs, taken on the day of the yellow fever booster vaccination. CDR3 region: CASSRDRDVVTQYF. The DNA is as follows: TGTGCCAGCAGTAGGGACAGGGACGTAGTGACCCAGTACTTC.